The clone carrying this TCR beta chain was counted ten times or more. Its target is unknown. The entry originates in a study of regulatory T cells in long-lasting Graves disease. Library construction for TCR beta used iRepertoire HTBI primers and Arm-PCR of CDR3 regions. TCRdb redid the calling of the multiplex PCR reads with MiXCR, one entry per CDR3 protein. Of some 200,000 distinct CDR3 sequences detected, 15% to 20% appear once; the ten largest clones hold approximately 12%. The time point was: newly diagnosed GD, antithyroid drugs for less than 3 months. PBMC-extracted RNA yielded the TCR library. Patients came through an endocrinology department, and that department was in Xi'an, China. Study-wide findings and caveats: The study found lower TCR diversity in persistent Graves' patients than in newly diagnosed ones.

The same data also contributed to another study, on T cells in Graves' hyperthyroidism and ophthalmopathy. That source reports: Patients aged 18 to 65 had newly diagnosed hyperthyroidism lasting under 2 months. The model identified upcoming ophthalmopathy a median 6.5 months ahead of onset.

The sample consisted of peripheral blood mononuclear cells (PBMCs), taken at new diagnosis, from a patient treated with antithyroid drugs. The sequence was obtained from a woman in her thirties with Graves disease.

Written as DNA, the CDR3 is TGTGCCAGCAGTTTAGTCGGACAGGGGGTCACCTACGAGCAGTACTTC. This sequence encodes CASSLVGQGVTYEQYF. The chain links TRBV27 to TRBJ2-7; 10 bases match TRBD1. Trimming at V came to 2 bases and at J to 2 bases, leaving 6 bases not matched to a gene. CDR1 and CDR2 (germline): MNHEY, SMNVEV (reference sequence). The CDR3 is 16 residues long.